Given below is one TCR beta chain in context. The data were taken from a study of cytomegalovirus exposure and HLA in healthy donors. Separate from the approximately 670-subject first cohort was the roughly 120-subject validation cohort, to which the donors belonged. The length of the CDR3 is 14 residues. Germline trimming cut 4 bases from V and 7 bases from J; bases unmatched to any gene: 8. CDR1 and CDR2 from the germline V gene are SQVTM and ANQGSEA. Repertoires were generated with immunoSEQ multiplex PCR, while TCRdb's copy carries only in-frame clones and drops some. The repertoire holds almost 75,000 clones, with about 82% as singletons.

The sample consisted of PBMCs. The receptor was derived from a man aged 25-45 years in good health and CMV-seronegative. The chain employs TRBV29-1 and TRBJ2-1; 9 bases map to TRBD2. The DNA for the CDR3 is TGCAGCGTTGTCATGGATAGCGGGAGAAATGAGCAGTTCTTC. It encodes CSVVMDSGRNEQFF.